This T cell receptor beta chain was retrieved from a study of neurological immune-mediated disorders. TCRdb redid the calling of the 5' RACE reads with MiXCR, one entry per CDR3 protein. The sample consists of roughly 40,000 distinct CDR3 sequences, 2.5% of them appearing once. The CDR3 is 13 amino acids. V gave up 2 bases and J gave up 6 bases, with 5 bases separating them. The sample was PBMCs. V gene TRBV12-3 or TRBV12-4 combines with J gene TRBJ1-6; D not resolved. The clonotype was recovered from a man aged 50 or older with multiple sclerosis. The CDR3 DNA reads TGTGCCAGCAGTTTAAAGCTTAATTCACCCCTCCACTTT. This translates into CASSLKLNSPLHF.